The 4 T cell receptor beta chains reported below all come from one sample, sequenced in a study of T cells after yellow fever vaccination. TCRdb re-called the 5' RACE reads with MiXCR, one entry per CDR3 protein. The table lists 300,000 or so distinct CDR3 sequences, approximately 12% of them singletons. The sequencing here drew on CD4+ T cells sorted from PBMCs, taken 45 days after the yellow fever booster vaccination. These receptors were taken from a young man who received the YFV17D yellow fever vaccine.

The chain uses TRBV28 and TRBJ1-2; D not resolved. The CDR3 is 12 amino acids. Trimming shortened V by 6 bases and J by 1 base, and 6 bases separated the two germline ends. Germline CDR1 is MDHEN and CDR2 is SYDVKM. The chain's CDR3 is CASSLLNYGYTF. The CDR3 nucleotides are TGTGCCAGCAGCCTACTTAACTATGGCTACACCTTC.

The rearrangement joins TRBV19 to TRBJ1-6; D is possibly TRBD1 (5 bases). The ends were cut back, 6 bases at V and 8 bases at J, with 8 bases in the middle. CDR3 size: 12 residues. CDR1 and CDR2 from the germline V gene are LNHDA and SQIVND (reference sequence). This chain's CDR3 is CASRLQDSPLHF. The CDR3, as DNA: TGTGCCAGTAGGCTACAGGATTCACCCCTCCACTTT.

This clonotype was observed a few times. V and J are TRBV10-2 and TRBJ2-5; D remains ambiguous. The V end was cut by 2 bases, the J end by 4 bases, with 8 bases between. CDR3 size: 13 residues. Germline V gene sequence: CDR1 WSHSY, CDR2 SAAADI. DNA of the CDR3: TGCGCCAGCAGTGAGGCAGCCATAGAGACCCAGTACTTC. Its protein product is CASSEAAIETQYF.

The chain couples TRBV5-1 to TRBJ2-1; TRBD2 matches at 9 bases. The CDR3 totals 17 residues. With 0 bases clipped from V and 8 bases from J, the junction kept 12 bases outside the gene matches. Germline lookup yields CDR1 SGHRS and CDR2 YFSETQ. This chain's CDR3 is CASSLAGYLAGLYEQFF. The CDR3 region has the DNA TGCGCCAGCAGCTTGGCGGGGTATCTAGCGGGATTGTATGAGCAGTTCTTC.